A few counts support the clone carrying this T cell receptor beta chain. The data were obtained in a study of kidney transplant recipient with SARS-CoV-2 infection. TCRdb reprocessed the reads with MiXCR, giving one entry per CDR3 protein. This sample carries about 240,000 distinct CDR3 sequences, about 28% of them seen once, and the ten largest clones take more than 6.5%. The CDR3 spans 17 residues. Between the trimmed V and J ends, which lost 5 bases and 7 bases, there was a span of 26 bases. Germline CDR1 reads LGHNA; CDR2 reads YSLEER. The source is a male patient between 25 and 39 years old who had COVID-19 and was a kidney transplant recipient. A share of the T cells may be of graft donor origin. The chain uses TRBV4-3 and TRBJ1-2; D not resolved. The sample in question was a blood sample, obtained at baseline and around day 110 from a kidney transplant recipient. In nucleotides, the CDR3 is TGCGCCAGCAGCAGTGGTGGAGGACGTCGAAAGACCTGTGGCTACACCTTC. Protein: CASSSGGGRRKTCGYTF.